This entry is about one T cell receptor (beta chain). CDR3 size: 16 residues. CDR1 and CDR2 from the germline V gene are GTSNPN and SVGIG (reference sequence). The ends were cut back, 0 bases at V and 3 bases at J, with 16 bases in the middle. In assigning cohorts, the study relied on participant-reported clinical history. The assay was immunoSEQ multiplex PCR, and TCRdb's table has in-frame clones only and misses some. The table shows some 320,000 clones, with about 88% occurring only once. These data belong to a study of blood T cell repertoires in COVID-19. The V and J genes are TRBV30 and TRBJ2-3, with D possibly matching TRBD1 (5 bases). The sample was PBMCs or T cells enriched from blood (not recorded which). The sequence came from a man in his sixties who had recovered from COVID-19. The CDR3: CAWSVIVGRFTDTQYF. The CDR3 DNA is TGTGCCTGGAGTGTAATTGTGGGGCGCTTTACAGATACGCAGTATTTT.